The subject of this entry is one TCR beta chain. There is no known antigen for this receptor. No much larger clone exists at a distance of one base, and base qualities are not known. These data are taken from a study of STAT5B mutations in CD4+ large granular lymphocyte leukemia (dated by TCRdb to 2021 to 2024). Concerning the study at large: Among the healthy controls, the CDR3 'QG' motif was associated with a particular HLA allele. TCRbeta repertoires of CD4+ T-cell large granular lymphocyte leukemia patients were compared with those of healthy blood donors. Flow cytometry performed on FACSCanto II or FACSVerse showed that the purified fractions had more than 95% purity among lymphocytes.

The CDR3 has 14 amino acids, counting the end cysteine and phenylalanine. Of the read, only the CDR3 DNA is kept; its 42 bases are in frame from base 1. CDR1 SGHAT and CDR2 FQNNGV were looked up in the germline V gene. V lost 8 bases and J lost 0 bases; the stretch between them is 14 bases long. The immunoSEQ assay at survey resolution was applied to genomic DNA for sequencing of TCRbeta rearrangements. The authors' analysis ran thus. In the TCR sequencing data, the lowest productive clonotype frequency that could be detected was 2.59 x 10-5. Only productive TCRbeta rearrangements, meaning sequences that were complete and in-frame, were kept for the analyses. The clonality of each sample was calculated as Simpson clonality in the immunoSEQ Analyzer version 3.0. Clones were grouped by frequency into very rare, small, medium, large (1-20%) or hyperexpanded (>20%) categories. Generation probabilities were estimated with OLGA 1.2.3, V-gene circos plots were generated with VDJtools, specificities were searched for in VDJdb, and CDR3 motifs were identified with GLIPH. Drawn from immuneACCESS, this table holds only the in-frame rearrangements with V and J called that TCRdb kept. Clones are partly lost; checked studies trace under half to an unresolved V gene and leave the rest unexplained. For V, J and clone size, that table is used; D and trimming come from the DNA. Across this sample there are more than 30,000 clones, with 65% to 80% seen only once. Together, the top ten hold about 2.1% of the sample.

Summary of the overall study and its limitations: CD4-sorted patient repertoires appeared more clonal than healthy CD4+ repertoires, and this difference persisted after removing the putative leukemic clones. Main leukemic clonotypes were private to each patient, although about 25% of the main leukemic clonotypes were found at low frequency in the non-leukemic repertoires of other patients. Enrichment of TRBV06-family usage was observed among the top patient clones (8/27) relative to healthy controls (2/35). The data were not HLA-matched, and the relatively small sample size could explain the higher clonality seen in CD4+ compared with CD8+ T-LGLL.

The healthy controls were around 35 blood donors, and the buffy coats of these donors were supplied by the Finnish Red Cross blood service. All TCR-sequenced material derived from peripheral blood: patient blood samples and healthy donor buffy coats. Peripheral blood mononuclear cells were isolated by Ficoll-Hypaque gradient centrifugation. Magnetic purification was used to isolate CD4+ cells from the buffy coats of the healthy controls. The Gentra Puregene Cell and Tissue kit was used to extract genomic DNA, and a Qubit 2.0 fluorometer was used to measure the amount of genomic DNA. The TCR originated in a human donor in good health. Input material: CD4+ T cells from blood buffy coats. The chain is encoded by TRBV11-2 joined to TRBJ2-7; TRBD1 is possibly the D segment (6 matching bases). The nucleotides are TGTGCCAGCCAGGAGACAGGAGGCTCCTACGAGCAGTACTTC. The translation is CASQETGGSYEQYF.